The T cell receptor beta chain described here comes from a study of T cells in Graves' hyperthyroidism and ophthalmopathy. Findings and limits, study-wide: In validation, the model predicted ophthalmopathy. These predictions came a median 6.5 months before onset. Most thyroid clonotypes with frequency above 0.001 were detected in blood.

Investigators excluded patients with uncontrolled infection, other autoimmune disease, pregnancy or lactation. Regions amplified from RNA transcripts were the TCR beta CDR3 regions. The HTBI primer set was used in a first-round RT-PCR of the TCR CDR3. In TCRdb, the multiplex PCR reads were re-called with MiXCR into one record per CDR3 protein. The table has around 430,000 distinct CDR3 sequences, about 15% seen once. The length of the CDR3 is 14 residues. In germline, CDR1 is GTSNPN, CDR2 SVGIG (reference sequence). Between the trimmed V and J ends, which lost 0 bases and 7 bases, there was a span of 16 bases. This clonotype showed up many times. Its antigen is still unknown.

The sample was blood. The chain has TRBV30 and TRBJ2-7; D unclear. The receptor's source is a woman younger than 45 with Graves' hyperthyroidism. The CDR3: CAWSVSQSAREQYF. The CDR3 bases are TGTGCCTGGAGTGTATCGCAGAGCGCGCGGGAGCAGTACTTC.